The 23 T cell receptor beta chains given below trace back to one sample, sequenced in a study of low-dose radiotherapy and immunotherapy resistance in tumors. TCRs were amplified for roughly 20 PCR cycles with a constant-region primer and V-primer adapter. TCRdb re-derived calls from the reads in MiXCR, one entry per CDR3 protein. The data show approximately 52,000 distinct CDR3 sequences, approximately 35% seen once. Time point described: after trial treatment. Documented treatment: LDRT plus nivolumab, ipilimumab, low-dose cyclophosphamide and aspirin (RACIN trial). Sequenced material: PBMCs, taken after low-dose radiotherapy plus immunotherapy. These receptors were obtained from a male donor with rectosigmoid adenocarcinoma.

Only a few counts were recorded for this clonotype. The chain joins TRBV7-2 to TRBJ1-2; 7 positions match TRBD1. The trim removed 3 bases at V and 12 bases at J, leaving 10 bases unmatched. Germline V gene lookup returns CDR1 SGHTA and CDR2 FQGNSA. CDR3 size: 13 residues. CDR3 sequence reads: CASSFTGVPHNTF. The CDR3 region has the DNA TGTGCCAGCAGCTTTACAGGGGTTCCTCATAACACCTTC. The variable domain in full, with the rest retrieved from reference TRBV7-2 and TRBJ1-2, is GAGVSQSPSNKVTEKGKDVELRCDPISGHTALYWYRQSLGQGLEFLIYFQGNSAPDKSGLPSDRFSAERTGGSVSTLTIQRTQQEDSAVYLCASSFTGVPHNTFGSGTRLTVV.

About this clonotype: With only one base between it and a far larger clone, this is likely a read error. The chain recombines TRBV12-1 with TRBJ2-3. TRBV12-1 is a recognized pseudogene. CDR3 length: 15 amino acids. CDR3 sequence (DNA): TGTGCCAGCAGTTTGGGGTACTCTAGCACAGATACGCAGTATTTT. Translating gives CASSLGYSSTDTQYF.

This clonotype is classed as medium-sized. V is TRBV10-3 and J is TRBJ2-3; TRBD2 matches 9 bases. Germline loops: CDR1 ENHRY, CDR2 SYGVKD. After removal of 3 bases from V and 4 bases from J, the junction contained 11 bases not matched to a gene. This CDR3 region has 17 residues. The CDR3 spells CAISDPLRLAGADTQYF. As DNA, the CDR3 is TGTGCCATCAGTGACCCCTTGAGATTAGCGGGGGCAGATACGCAGTATTTT.

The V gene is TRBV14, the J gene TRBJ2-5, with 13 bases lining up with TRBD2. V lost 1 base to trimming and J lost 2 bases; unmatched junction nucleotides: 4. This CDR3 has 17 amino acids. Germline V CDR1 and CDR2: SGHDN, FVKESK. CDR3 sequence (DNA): TGTGCCAGCAGCCAAGGGACTAGCGGGGGAACACAAGAGACCCAGTACTTC. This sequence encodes CASSQGTSGGTQETQYF.

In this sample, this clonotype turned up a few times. The CDR3 coding sequence is TGTGCCAGCAGCCCCGACAGGTTAGCTGAAGCTTTCTTT. It translates to CASSPDRLAEAFF. The chain uses TRBV28 and TRBJ1-1, with D perhaps matching TRBD1 (6 bases). This CDR3 contains 13 residues. CDR1 MDHEN and CDR2 SYDVKM come from the germline V gene. V was clipped by 6 bases and J by 6 bases, with 14 bases between them.

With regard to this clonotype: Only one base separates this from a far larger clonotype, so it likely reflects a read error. The CDR3 bases are TGTGTCAGCAGTGGGTCCATGAACACTGAAGCTTTCTTT. This translates into CVSSGSMNTEAFF. The V gene is TRBV10-3, the J gene TRBJ1-1; the D is unclear. CDR1 and CDR2 (germline): ENHRY, SYGVKD. CDR3 length: 13 amino acids.

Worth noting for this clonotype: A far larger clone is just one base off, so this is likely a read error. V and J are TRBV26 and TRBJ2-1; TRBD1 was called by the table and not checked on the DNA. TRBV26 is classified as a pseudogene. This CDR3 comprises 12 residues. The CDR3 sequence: CASTGGGYEQFF. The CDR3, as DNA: TGTGCCAGCACGGGGGGGGGCTACGAGCAGTTCTTC.

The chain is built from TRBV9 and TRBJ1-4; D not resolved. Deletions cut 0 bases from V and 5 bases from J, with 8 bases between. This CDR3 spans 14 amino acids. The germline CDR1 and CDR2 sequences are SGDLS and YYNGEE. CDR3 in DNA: TGTGCCAGCAGCGTAGAACCGGACAATGAAAAACTGTTTTTT. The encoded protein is CASSVEPDNEKLFF.

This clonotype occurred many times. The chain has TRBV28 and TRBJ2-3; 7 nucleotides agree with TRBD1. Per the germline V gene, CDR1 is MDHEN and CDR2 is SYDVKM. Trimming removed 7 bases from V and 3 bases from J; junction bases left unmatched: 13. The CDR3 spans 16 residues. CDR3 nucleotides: TGTGCCAGCATTTTGTACAGGGGAAGAGGTACAGATACGCAGTATTTT. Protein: CASILYRGRGTDTQYF.

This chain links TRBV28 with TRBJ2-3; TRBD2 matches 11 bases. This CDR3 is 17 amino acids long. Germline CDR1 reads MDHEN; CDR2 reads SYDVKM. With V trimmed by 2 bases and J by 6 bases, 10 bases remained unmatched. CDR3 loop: CASSLTRLAGGPDTQYF. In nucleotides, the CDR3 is TGTGCCAGCAGTTTAACTCGGCTAGCGGGGGGACCGGATACGCAGTATTTT.

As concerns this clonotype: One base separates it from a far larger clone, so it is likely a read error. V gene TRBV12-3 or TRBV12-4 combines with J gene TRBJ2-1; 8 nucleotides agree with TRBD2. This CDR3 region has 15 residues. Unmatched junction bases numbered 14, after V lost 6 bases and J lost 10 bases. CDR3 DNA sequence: TGTGCCAGCAGCCCTCGGGGGGGATCGTCCTACGAGCAGTTCTTC. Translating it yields CASSPRGGSSYEQFF.

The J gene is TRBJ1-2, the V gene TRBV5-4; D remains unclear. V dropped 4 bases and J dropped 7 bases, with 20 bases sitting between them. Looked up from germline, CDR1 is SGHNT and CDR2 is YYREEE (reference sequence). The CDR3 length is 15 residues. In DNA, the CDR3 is TGTGCCAGCAGCCTCCCCGGAATTGCTGGTGGTGGCTACACCTTC. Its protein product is CASSLPGIAGGGYTF.

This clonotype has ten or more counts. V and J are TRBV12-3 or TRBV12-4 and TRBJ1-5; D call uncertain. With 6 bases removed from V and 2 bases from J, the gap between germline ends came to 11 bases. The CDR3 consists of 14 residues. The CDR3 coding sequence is TGTGCCAGCAGCCCCGCGGGAGGCAATCAGCCCCAGCATTTT. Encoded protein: CASSPAGGNQPQHF.

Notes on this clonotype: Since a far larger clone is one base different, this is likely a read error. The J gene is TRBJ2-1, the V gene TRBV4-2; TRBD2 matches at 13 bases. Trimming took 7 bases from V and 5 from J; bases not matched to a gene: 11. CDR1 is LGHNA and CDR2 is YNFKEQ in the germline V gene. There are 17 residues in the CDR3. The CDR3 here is CASTLLAGGPFNNEQFF. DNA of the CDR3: TGTGCCAGCACCCTACTAGCGGGGGGGCCCTTCAACAATGAGCAGTTCTTC.

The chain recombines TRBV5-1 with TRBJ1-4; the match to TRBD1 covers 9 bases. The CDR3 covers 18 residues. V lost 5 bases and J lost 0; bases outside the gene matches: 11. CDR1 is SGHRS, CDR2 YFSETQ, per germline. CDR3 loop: CASRRTGEFRATNEKLFF. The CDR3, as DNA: TGCGCCAGCAGAAGGACAGGGGAGTTTAGGGCAACTAATGAAAAACTGTTTTTT.

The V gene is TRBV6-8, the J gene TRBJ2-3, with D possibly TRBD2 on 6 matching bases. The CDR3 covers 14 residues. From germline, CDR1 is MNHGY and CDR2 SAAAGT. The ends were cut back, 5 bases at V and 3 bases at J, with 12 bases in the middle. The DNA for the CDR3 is TGTGCCAGCAGTCGGCGGGATCCGACAGATACGCAGTATTTT. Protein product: CASSRRDPTDTQYF.

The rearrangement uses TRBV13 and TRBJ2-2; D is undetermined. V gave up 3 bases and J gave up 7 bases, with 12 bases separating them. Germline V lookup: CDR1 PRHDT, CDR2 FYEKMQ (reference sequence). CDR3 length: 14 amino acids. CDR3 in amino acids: CASSFTKGNGELFF. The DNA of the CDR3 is TGTGCCAGCAGCTTTACAAAAGGGAACGGGGAGCTGTTTTTT.

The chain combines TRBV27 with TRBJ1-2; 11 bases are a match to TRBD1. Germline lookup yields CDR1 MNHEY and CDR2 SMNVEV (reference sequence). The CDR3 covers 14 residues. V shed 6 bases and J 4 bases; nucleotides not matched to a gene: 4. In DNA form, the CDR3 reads TGTGCCAGCAGACGGACAGGGGGCTTCTATGGCTACACCTTC. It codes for CASRRTGGFYGYTF.

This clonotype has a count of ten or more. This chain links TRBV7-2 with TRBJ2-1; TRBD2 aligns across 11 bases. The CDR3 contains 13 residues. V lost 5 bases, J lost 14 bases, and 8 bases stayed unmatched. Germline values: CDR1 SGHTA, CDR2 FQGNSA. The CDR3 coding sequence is TGTGCCAGCAGCCGGACTAGCGGGTCTGGGGAGTTCTTC. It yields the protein CASSRTSGSGEFF. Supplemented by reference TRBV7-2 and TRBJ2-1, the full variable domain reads GAGVSQSPSNKVTEKGKDVELRCDPISGHTALYWYRQSLGQGLEFLIYFQGNSAPDKSGLPSDRFSAERTGGSVSTLTIQRTQQEDSAVYLCASSRTSGSGEFFGPGTRLTVL.

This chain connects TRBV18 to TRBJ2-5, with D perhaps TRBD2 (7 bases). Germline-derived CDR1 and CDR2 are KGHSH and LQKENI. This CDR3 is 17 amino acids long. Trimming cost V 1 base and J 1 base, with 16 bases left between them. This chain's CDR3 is CASSPRRGAGGQETQYF. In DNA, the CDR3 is TGTGCCAGCTCACCACGACGGGGGGCAGGAGGCCAAGAGACCCAGTACTTC.

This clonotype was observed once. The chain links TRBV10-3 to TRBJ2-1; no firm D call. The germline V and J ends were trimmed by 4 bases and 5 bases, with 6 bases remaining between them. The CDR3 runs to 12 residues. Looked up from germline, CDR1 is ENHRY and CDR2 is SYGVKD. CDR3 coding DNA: TGTGCCATCAGTGGCCCTAACAATGAGCAGTTCTTC. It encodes CAISGPNNEQFF.

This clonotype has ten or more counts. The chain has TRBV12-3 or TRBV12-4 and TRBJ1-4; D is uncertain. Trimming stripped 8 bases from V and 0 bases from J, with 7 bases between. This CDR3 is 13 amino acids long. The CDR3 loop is CASWRATNEKLFF. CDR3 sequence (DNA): TGTGCCAGCTGGCGTGCAACTAATGAAAAACTGTTTTTT.

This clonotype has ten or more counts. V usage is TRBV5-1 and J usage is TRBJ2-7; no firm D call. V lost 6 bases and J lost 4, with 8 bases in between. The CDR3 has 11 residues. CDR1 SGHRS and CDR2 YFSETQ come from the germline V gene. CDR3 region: CASKGEYEQYF. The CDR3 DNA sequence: TGCGCCAGCAAAGGAGAGTACGAGCAGTACTTC.